One and the same sample provided the 6 T cell receptor beta chains below, sequenced in a study of CD8 T cells in Susac syndrome (dated by TCRdb to the late 2010s). Library preparation employed the immunoSEQ multiplex PCR assay. RNA was extracted with the RNeasy kit and roughly 0.5 to 1 ug was reverse transcribed using random hexamers. The public reads were run again by TCRdb, first through fastp at Q25 and then through MiXCR, and only productive beta chains were kept. A single entry per CDR3 protein holds the most common genes and DNA from its merged rows. The sample includes about 250,000 distinct CDR3 sequences, with around 93% observed a single time. The ten largest make up around 0.072% of the sample. The sequenced material came from CD4+ T cells from PBMCs. These receptors all come from a human donor with multiple sclerosis.

J is TRBJ1-1 and V is TRBV2; D remains unclear. Germline V lookup: CDR1 SNHLY, CDR2 FYNNEI. This CDR3 region has 12 residues. The V gene lost 6 bases and the J gene lost 10 bases, with 15 bases spanning the gap. This CDR3 is CASRDGLGGAFF. The CDR3 DNA follows: TGTGCCAGCAGAGACGGGTTAGGCGGAGCTTTCTTT.

This rearrangement joins TRBV6-1 to TRBJ1-2, with 9 bases identical to TRBD1. Per the germline V gene, CDR1 is MNHNS and CDR2 is SASEGT. Losses at the gene ends were 4 bases for V and 2 bases for J; bases not matched to a gene: 5. This CDR3 region has 15 residues. The CDR3 protein is CASSAKTGGNYGYTF. The CDR3 nucleotides are TGTGCCAGCAGTGCCAAAACAGGGGGCAACTATGGCTACACCTTC.

The chain has TRBV7-9 and TRBJ2-3, with D maybe TRBD2 (6 bases). Trimming cost V 3 bases and J 0 bases, with 10 bases left between them. Per germline, CDR1 SEHNR and CDR2 FQNEAQ (reference sequence). The CDR3 has 15 amino acids. This chain's CDR3 is CASSLEGSSTDTQYF. CDR3 coding DNA: TGTGCCAGCAGCTTGGAGGGATCTAGCACAGATACGCAGTATTTT.

V and J are TRBV6-2 or TRBV6-3 and TRBJ2-1; D unclear. Germline CDR1 MNHEY, CDR2 SVGEGT. V was trimmed by 5 bases and J by 0 bases, leaving 11 bases between them. The CDR3 sequence is 15 residues long. DNA for the CDR3: TGTGCCAGCAGTCATGTAGAGAGCTCCTACAATGAGCAGTTCTTC. Amino acid sequence: CASSHVESSYNEQFF.

This clonotype has more than one count but fewer than ten. The rearrangement joins TRBV5-6 to TRBJ1-1; possibly TRBD1 for D (6 bases). V lost 0 bases to trimming and J lost 8 bases, with 17 bases between them. The germline CDR1 and CDR2 sequences are SGHDT and YYEEEE. The CDR3 runs 15 residues. The CDR3 coding sequence is TGTGCCAGCAGCTTGGCCGGCGGAACCGGGACAGAAGCTTTCTTT. Translated, it gives CASSLAGGTGTEAFF.

The V call is TRBV18, the J call TRBJ2-1; 7 bases align to TRBD2. Germline CDR1 KGHSH, CDR2 LQKENI. After removal of 3 bases from V and 0 bases from J, the junction contained 5 bases not matched to a gene. The CDR3 has 16 amino acids. This CDR3 reads CASSPSGGSSYNEQFF. For the CDR3, the DNA is TGTGCCAGCTCACCTTCGGGGGGTAGCTCCTACAATGAGCAGTTCTTC.